Listed below are T cell receptor beta chains from one sample, sequenced in a study of blood T cell repertoires in COVID-19. Here immunoSEQ multiplex PCR was the method, and the copy in TCRdb shows in-frame clones only, minus some. The repertoire holds about 110,000 clones, with 71% as singletons. The sequencing input was peripheral blood. The receptors derive from a human donor with acute or convalescent COVID-19. The donor label of this sample is uncertain. Each CDR3 is given without its conserved first and last residue. The order of the fields is J gene, V gene, CDR3 protein.

TRBJ1-1,TRBV25-1,ASSESGTGKVLGTEAF
TRBJ1-6,TRBV13,ASDRRGVSPLH
TRBJ1-5,TRBV10-3,AISEHSGGISNQPQH
TRBJ1-1,TRBV5-1,ASSRDRGYTEAF
TRBJ1-2,TRBV4-2,ASSHGGSNYGYT
TRBJ1-2,TRBV6-1,ASSEDVGARANYGYT
TRBJ2-2,TRBV6-5,ASRGPNTGELF
TRBJ2-2,TRBV2,ASSLQGHTGELF
TRBJ1-2,TRBV29-1,SVAGDGYT
TRBJ1-2,TRBV19,ASRVGQGNGYT
TRBJ2-1,TRBV11-2,ASRLVGGTIEQF
TRBJ1-1,TRBV5-1,ASSPAKDWNTEAF
TRBJ1-3,TRBV11-2,ASSSTGGRGNTIY
TRBJ1-5,TRBV28,ASMPGSPPNQPQH
TRBJ2-2,TRBV7-2,ASSFIQGGTGELF
TRBJ2-7,TRBV14,ASSQVTAGSGEQY
TRBJ2-6,TRBV18,ASSPGSSGANVLT
TRBJ1-2,TRBV27,ASRTLQGYGYT
TRBJ1-1,TRBV6-5,ASSPQGVANTEAF
TRBJ1-2,TRBV3-1/TRBV3-2,ASSQWGQLANYGYT
TRBJ2-5,TRBV5-6,ASSPPGQGGETQY
TRBJ1-6,TRBV7-2,ASSLASSYNSPLH
TRBJ1-1,TRBV11-3,ASSLRGDGEAF
TRBJ2-1,TRBV5-1,ASSYGQGAPNEQF
TRBJ2-3,TRBV6-6,ASSSRGGATDTQY
TRBJ1-5,TRBV10-3,AIRGQGHSNQPQH
TRBJ2-3,TRBV6-5,ASSYGAISTDTQY
TRBJ1-6,TRBV10-1,ASRVPQGGHSYNSPLH
TRBJ1-1,TRBV28,ASRPLQGRNTEAF
TRBJ2-3,TRBV12-3/TRBV12-4,ASSFSDTQY
TRBJ2-2,TRBV5-1,ASSFGRIGELF
TRBJ1-3,TRBV28,ASSLGGYGNTIY
TRBJ1-1,TRBV7-8,ASSVEWNTEAF
TRBJ1-4,TRBV13,ASSPRQGPNEKLF
TRBJ2-5,TRBV2,ASTKEGVSTQY
TRBJ2-5,TRBV7-7,ASSVTLAGGPETQY
TRBJ2-2,TRBV2,ASSRDRNTGELF
TRBJ2-3,TRBV30,ACPKRGGGDTQY
TRBJ1-4,TRBV7-2,ASSRGVGNEKLF
TRBJ2-7,TRBV25-1,ASSEYTAGESYEQY
TRBJ1-2,TRBV10-3,AISKKLDSAINYGYT
TRBJ1-1,TRBV28,ASMPLGAGAF
TRBJ1-1,TRBV19,ASSIPRGRGNTEAF
TRBJ1-1,TRBV6-5,ASSRRVANTEAF
TRBJ2-3,TRBV28,ASSLTSGGTVDTQY
TRBJ1-1,TRBV25-1,ASSPGVGSTEAF
TRBJ2-7,TRBV11-2,ASSPRTGVSYEQY
TRBJ1-1,TRBV18,ASSPDRYTEAF
TRBJ1-5,TRBV6-1,ASSALGQGARQPQH
TRBJ1-2,TRBV19,ASTPGQGASGYT
TRBJ1-2,TRBV5-8,ASSSIDRGTNYGYT
TRBJ1-1,TRBV30,AWSAGAGQGTEAF
TRBJ1-1,TRBV27,ASSETGASEAF
TRBJ1-2,TRBV9,ASSEDSLNYGYT
TRBJ1-3,TRBV4-1,ASSPHGSPSGNTIY
TRBJ1-6,TRBV2,ASIGRQGNSPLH
TRBJ2-3,TRBV30,AWSDGLAGDTDTQY
TRBJ2-3,TRBV5-1,ASTRGGGTDTQY